This TCR beta chain was profiled in a study of T-cell memory formation after mild COVID-19 listed by TCRdb under 2021. Notes on the research overall: TCR sequence clusters from the two donors were found to be largely donor specific. Longitudinal TCRalpha and TCRbeta repertoire sequencing tracked T-cell clones expanding and contracting after mild COVID-19 in two donors. The cohort comprised two young, previously healthy adult volunteers, one female and one male.

Paper-wide results and their limitations: Contracting CD4+ clones appeared mostly in the CM and EM memory subsets, whereas CD8+ clones were enriched in EMRA. Some responding clones were detected in pre-infection memory, suggesting pre-existing cross-reactive memory T cells joined the SARS-CoV-2 response. Balanced CD4/CD8 phenotypes were observed for clones contracting from day 15 to 85, whereas a bias towards CD4+ was observed for a second wave of clones expanding from day 15 to 37. The study included only a couple of mild cases, and larger cohorts that include severe cases with pre-infection samples were judged to be necessary. The second-wave clones that peaked on day 37 were not confirmed to be SARS-CoV-2 specific.

V is reduced by 4 bases and J by 0 bases, leaving a spacing of 16 bases between them. The CDR1 and CDR2 encoded by the germline V gene are KGHDR and SFDVKD. The CDR3 measures 17 amino acids from cysteine to phenylalanine. Left in the record is the CDR3 DNA by itself, 51 bases read in frame from the first base. This clonotype was detected a few times. Its target antigen remains unknown. No base quality information exists; no much larger clone differs at one position. Ficoll-Paque density gradient centrifugation was used to isolate PBMCs. The instrument was an Illumina NovaSeq 6000. TCRalpha and TCRbeta cDNA libraries were built by 5'RACE with constant-segment primers, adding sample barcodes and unique molecular identifiers. RNA was extracted from every sample with Trizol reagent. Libraries were amplified in two PCR steps, with a second sample barcode and Illumina TruSeq adapters added in the second step. Sequencing of the libraries was done on an Illumina NovaSeq, producing 2 x 150 bp paired-end reads. On the study's bioinformatics: The reads were demultiplexed and collapsed into UMI-guided consensus sequences using migec v1.2.7. Using mixcr v2.1.11, the UMI consensuses were aligned to TRA and TRB V and J templates and assembled into clonotypes. Clonotypes were classified as expanded or contracted when called significant by both edgeR and NoisET, with noise models trained on biological replicates. For edgeR calls, the cutoffs were a false discovery rate-adjusted p below 0.01 and a log2 fold-change threshold of 1. As an exploratory analysis of dynamics, max-normalized trajectories of the 1000 most abundant clonotypes were examined with PCA combined with hierarchical clustering. The CD4 or CD8 phenotype of responding clones was assigned using the separately sequenced CD4+ and CD8+ repertoires. TCRdb trimmed public reads at Q25 via fastp, called clones via MiXCR and kept in-frame beta chains. Rows are unified per CDR3 protein, each entry keeping the most common DNA and genes. TCRdb's processing, not the authors', yielded these V and J calls. This sample gives about 610,000 distinct CDR3 sequences in total; about 18% of them show up just once. Clones ranked in the top ten supply roughly 8.2% of the sample.

This clonotype was sampled from an adult woman who had mild COVID-19 (a few samples of this study predate the infection). The sample titles of this study are shuffled in the database, so cell type and time point are left out; the donor was told from shared clones. Sequenced material: PBMCs or a T cell subset sorted from them (not recorded which). In this chain, TRBV24-1 is recombined with TRBJ2-3; the D gene is perhaps TRBD1 or TRBD2, as each covers 5 bases. The CDR3 sequence is CATSERDVRPSTDTQYF. The DNA reads TGTGCCACCAGTGAACGGGACGTCCGACCTAGCACAGATACGCAGTATTTT.